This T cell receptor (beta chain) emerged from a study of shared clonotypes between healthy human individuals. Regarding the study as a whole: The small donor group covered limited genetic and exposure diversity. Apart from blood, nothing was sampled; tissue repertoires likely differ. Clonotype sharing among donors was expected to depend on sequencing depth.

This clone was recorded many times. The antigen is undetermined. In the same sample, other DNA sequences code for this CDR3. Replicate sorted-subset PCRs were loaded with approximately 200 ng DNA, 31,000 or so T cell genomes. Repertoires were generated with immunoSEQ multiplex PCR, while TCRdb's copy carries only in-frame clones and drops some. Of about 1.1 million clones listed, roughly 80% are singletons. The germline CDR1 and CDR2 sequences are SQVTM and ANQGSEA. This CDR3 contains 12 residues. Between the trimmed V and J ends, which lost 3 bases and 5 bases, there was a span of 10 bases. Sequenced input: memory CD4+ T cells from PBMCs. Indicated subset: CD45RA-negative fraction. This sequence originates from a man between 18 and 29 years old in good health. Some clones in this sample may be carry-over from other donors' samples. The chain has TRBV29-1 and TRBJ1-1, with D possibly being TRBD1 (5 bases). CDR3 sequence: CSVEPGGTEAFF. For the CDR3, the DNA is TGCAGCGTTGAGCCGGGGGGAACTGAAGCTTTCTTT.